The present T cell receptor beta chain was sequenced within a study of cytomegalovirus exposure and HLA in healthy donors. Study-level background: The same platform was used for the 90 to 150 validation repertoires as for the roughly 730 first-cohort repertoires, as reported in a later analysis.

The assay was immunoSEQ multiplex PCR, and TCRdb's table has in-frame clones only and misses some. The table records approximately 210,000 clones, roughly 88% of them present only once. Study observations and caveats: The study put 150 to 200 TCR beta chains on its list as cytomegalovirus-associated.

From the roughly 110-subject validation cohort, which was separate from the roughly 670-subject first cohort, the donors were drawn. Germline-derived CDR1 and CDR2 are LNHNV and YYDKDF (reference sequence). This CDR3 is 15 amino acids long. V lost 3 bases, J lost 8 bases, and 11 bases stayed unmatched. This clone was picked up a small number of times. Its antigen is not known. Input material: PBMCs. The chain recombines TRBV15 with TRBJ1-2, with 8 positions matching TRBD1. This TCR came from a woman aged 18 to 35 in good health and CMV-seronegative. In nucleotides, the CDR3 is TGTGCCACCAGCAGGTACTACAGGGGGGAAGGCGGCTACACCTTC. This gives the protein CATSRYYRGEGGYTF.